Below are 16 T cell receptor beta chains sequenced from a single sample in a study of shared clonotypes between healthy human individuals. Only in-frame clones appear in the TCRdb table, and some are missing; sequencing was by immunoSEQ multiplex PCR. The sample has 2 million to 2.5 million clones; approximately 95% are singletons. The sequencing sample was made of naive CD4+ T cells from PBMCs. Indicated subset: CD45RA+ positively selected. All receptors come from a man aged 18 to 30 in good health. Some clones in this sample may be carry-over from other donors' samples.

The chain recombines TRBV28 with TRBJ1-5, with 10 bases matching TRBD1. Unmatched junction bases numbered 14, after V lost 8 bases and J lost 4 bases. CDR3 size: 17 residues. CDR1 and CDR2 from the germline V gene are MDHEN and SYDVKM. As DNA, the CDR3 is TGTGCCAGCCTGTACCGAAAGGGACAGGGGTTTAATCAGCCCCAGCATTTT. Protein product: CASLYRKGQGFNQPQHF.

The CDR3 DNA reads as TGTGCCAGCAGGAGGACAGGGTCAAAAGAGACCCAGTACTTC. Translation: CASRRTGSKETQYF. The chain combines TRBV6-5 with TRBJ2-5; 8 bases are shared with TRBD1. With V trimmed by 6 bases and J by 3 bases, 6 bases remained unmatched. The CDR3 consists of 14 residues. CDR1 is MNHEY, CDR2 SVGAGI, per germline.

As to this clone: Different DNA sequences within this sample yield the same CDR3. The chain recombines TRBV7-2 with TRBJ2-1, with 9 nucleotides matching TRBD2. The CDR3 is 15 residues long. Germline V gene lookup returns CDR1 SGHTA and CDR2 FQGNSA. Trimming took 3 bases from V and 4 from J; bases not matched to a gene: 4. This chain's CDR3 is CASSLTSGIYNEQFF. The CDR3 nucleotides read TGTGCCAGCAGCTTGACTAGCGGTATTTACAATGAGCAGTTCTTC.

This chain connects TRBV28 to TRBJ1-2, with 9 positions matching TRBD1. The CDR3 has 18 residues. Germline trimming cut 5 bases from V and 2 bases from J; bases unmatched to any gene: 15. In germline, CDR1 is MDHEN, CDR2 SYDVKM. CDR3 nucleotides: TGTGCCAGCAGTACCAGTCCCGGGACAGGGACCGGCAACTATGGCTACACCTTC. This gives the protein CASSTSPGTGTGNYGYTF.

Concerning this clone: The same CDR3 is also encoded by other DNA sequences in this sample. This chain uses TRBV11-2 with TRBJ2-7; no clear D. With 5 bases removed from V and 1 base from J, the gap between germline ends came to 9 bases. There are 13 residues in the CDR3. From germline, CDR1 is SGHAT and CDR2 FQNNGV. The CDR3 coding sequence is TGTGCCAGCAGCCCTCAGGCGTCCTACGAGCAGTACTTC. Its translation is CASSPQASYEQYF.

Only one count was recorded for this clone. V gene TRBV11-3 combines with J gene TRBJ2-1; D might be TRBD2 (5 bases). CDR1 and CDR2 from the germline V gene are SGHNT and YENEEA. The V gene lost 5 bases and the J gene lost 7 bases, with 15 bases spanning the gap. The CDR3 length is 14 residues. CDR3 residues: CASSALVSGNEQFF. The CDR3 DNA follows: TGTGCCAGCAGCGCATTAGTAAGCGGAAATGAGCAGTTCTTC. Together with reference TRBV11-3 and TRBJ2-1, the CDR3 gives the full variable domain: EAGVVQSPRYKIIEKKQPVAFWCNPISGHNTLYWYLQNLGQGPELLIRYENEEAVDDSQLPKDRFSAERLKGVDSTLKIQPAELGDSAVYLCASSALVSGNEQFFGPGTRLTVL.

CDR3 nucleotide sequence: TGTGCCAGCAGCCATCCAGAGGCCTACGAGCAGTACTTC. Encoded protein: CASSHPEAYEQYF. V usage is TRBV4-2 and J usage is TRBJ2-7; D unclear. Germline loops: CDR1 LGHNA, CDR2 YNFKEQ. V was trimmed by 3 bases and J by 2 bases, leaving 8 bases between them. This CDR3 is 13 amino acids long.

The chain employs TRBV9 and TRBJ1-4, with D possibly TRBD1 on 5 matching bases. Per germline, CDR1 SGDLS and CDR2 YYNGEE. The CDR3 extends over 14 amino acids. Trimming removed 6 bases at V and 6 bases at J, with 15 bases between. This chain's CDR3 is CASTPGAQDEKLFF. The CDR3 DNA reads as TGTGCCAGCACCCCCGGGGCCCAAGATGAAAAACTGTTTTTT.

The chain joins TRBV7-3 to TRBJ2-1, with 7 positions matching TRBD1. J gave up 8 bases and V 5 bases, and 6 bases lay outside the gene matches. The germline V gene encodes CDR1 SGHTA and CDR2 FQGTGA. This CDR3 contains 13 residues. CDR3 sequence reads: CASSLRQGYEQFF. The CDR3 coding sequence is TGTGCCAGCAGCCTCCGACAGGGATATGAGCAGTTCTTC.

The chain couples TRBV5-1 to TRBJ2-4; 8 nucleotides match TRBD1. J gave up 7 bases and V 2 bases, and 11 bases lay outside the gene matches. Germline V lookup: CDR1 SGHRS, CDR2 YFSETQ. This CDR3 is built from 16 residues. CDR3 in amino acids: CASSFGTGDYSNIQYF. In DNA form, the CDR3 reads TGCGCCAGCAGCTTCGGGACAGGCGACTATAGTAACATTCAGTACTTC.

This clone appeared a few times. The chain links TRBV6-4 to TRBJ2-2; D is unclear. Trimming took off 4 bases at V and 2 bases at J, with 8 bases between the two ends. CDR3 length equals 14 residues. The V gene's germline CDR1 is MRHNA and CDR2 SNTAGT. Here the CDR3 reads CASSAQTNTGELFF. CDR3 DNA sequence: TGTGCCAGCAGTGCACAGACTAACACCGGGGAGCTGTTTTTT.

For the CDR3, the DNA is TGTGCCAGCAGTTTTGGCGGGCGGAGGGATACGCAGTATTTT. Amino acids: CASSFGGRRDTQYF. The gene calls are TRBV6-1 and TRBJ2-3, with D possibly TRBD2 on 5 matching bases. V was shortened by 5 bases and J by 6 bases, with 15 bases between the two germline ends. CDR3 length equals 14 residues. The germline V gene has CDR1 MNHNS and CDR2 SASEGT.

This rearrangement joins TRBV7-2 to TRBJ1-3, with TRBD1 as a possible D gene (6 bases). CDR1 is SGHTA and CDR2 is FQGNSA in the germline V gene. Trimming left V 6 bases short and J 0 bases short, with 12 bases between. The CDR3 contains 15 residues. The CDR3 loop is CASRQTGSSGNTIYF. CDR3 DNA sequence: TGTGCCAGCAGACAAACAGGGAGCTCTGGAAACACCATATATTTT.

The CDR3 DNA follows: TGTGCCTGGAGTGTGAGGGGGAATGAAAAACTGTTTTTT. Encoded protein: CAWSVRGNEKLFF. The rearrangement uses TRBV30 and TRBJ1-4; the D gene is possibly TRBD1 (6 bases). Germline V lookup: CDR1 GTSNPN, CDR2 SVGIG (reference sequence). Trimming removed 0 bases from V and 5 bases from J, with 7 bases in between. The CDR3 sequence is 13 residues long.

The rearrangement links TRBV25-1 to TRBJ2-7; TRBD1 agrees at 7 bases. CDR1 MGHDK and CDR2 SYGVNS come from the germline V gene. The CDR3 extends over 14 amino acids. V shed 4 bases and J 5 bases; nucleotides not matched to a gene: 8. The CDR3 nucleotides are TGTGCCAGCAGTGCTTCCTCCAGGGGGAACGAGCAGTACTTC. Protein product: CASSASSRGNEQYF.

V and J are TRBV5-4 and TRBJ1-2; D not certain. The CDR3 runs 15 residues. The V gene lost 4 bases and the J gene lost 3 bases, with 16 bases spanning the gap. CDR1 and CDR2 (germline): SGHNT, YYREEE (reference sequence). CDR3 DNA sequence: TGTGCCAGCAGCATAGGACGGGCATTGGACTATGGCTACACCTTC. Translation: CASSIGRALDYGYTF.